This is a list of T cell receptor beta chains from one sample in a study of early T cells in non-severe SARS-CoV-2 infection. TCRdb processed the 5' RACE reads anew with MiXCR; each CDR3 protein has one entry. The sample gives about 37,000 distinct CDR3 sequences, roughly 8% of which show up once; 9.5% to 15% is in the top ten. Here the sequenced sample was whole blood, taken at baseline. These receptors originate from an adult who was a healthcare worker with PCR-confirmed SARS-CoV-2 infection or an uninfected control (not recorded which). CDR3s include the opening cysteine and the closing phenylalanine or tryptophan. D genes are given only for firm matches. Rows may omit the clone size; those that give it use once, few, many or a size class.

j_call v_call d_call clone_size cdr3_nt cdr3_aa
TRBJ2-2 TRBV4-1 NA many TGCGCCAGCAGCCAAGATCGACGGGCCGGGGAGCTGTTTTTT CASSQDRRAGELFF
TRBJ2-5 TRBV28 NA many TGTGCCAGCAGCCACGGAGTCGCCGTAAACGAGACCCAGTACTTC CASSHGVAVNETQYF
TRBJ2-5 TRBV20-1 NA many TGCAGTGCTGACCCCAGGACAGCTAAACAAGAGACCCAGTACTTC CSADPRTAKQETQYF
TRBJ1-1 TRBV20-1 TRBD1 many TGCAGTGCTAGAGATCGGCAGACAGGGGGTGAAACTGAAGCTTTCTTT CSARDRQTGGETEAFF
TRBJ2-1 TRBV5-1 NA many TGCGCCAGCAGCTTGGCCCGAGGGGCCGAATACAATGAGCAGTTCTTC CASSLARGAEYNEQFF
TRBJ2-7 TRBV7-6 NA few TGTGCCAGCAGCTTAGAAGTAGGGACGTCGAGGGAGCAGTACTTC CASSLEVGTSREQYF
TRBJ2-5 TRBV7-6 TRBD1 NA TGTGCCAGCAGTACGGGACAGCTAGAGACCCAGTACTTC CASSTGQLETQYF
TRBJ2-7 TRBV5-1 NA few TGCGCCAGCAGCTTGGAGGTGGGTGGCTACGAGCAGTACTTC CASSLEVGGYEQYF
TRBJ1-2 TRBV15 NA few TGTGCCACCAGCAGAGATATCCGAAACTATGGCTACACCTTC CATSRDIRNYGYTF
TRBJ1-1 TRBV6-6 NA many TGTGCCAGCAGTTCCGCGGGGGGAAACACTGAAGCTTTCTTT CASSSAGGNTEAFF
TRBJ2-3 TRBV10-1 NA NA TGCGCCAGCAGTGAGTCCCAGGGGGGTACTAGAAGCACAGATACGCAGTATTTT CASSESQGGTRSTDTQYF
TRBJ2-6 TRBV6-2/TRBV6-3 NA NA TGTGCCAGCAGTAGAGGGACGAGCTCTGGGGCCAACGTCCTGACTTTC CASSRGTSSGANVLTF
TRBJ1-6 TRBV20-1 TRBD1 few TGCAGTGCTCGTCCGGGACAGAGCTTTTCACCCCTCCACTTT CSARPGQSFSPLHF
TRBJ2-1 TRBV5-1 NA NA TGCGCCAGCAGCCAGGCCCCGGAGGGTTACAATGAGCAGTTCTTC CASSQAPEGYNEQFF
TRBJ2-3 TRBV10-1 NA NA TGCGCCAGCAGTGAGGGGGAGTGGACAGATACGCAGTATTTT CASSEGEWTDTQYF
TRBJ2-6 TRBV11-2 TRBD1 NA TGTGCCAGCAGCCCCCACCGAGGGACAGGACGTGGGGCCAACGTCCTGACTTTC CASSPHRGTGRGANVLTF
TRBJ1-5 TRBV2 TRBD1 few TGTGCCAGCAGGGACAGGGATCGAGGCAATCAGCCCCAGCATTTT CASRDRDRGNQPQHF
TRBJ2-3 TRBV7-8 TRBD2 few TGTGCCAGCAGCAAAGAGCGGGGGGCCACAGATACGCAGTATTTT CASSKERGATDTQYF
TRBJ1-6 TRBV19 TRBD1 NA TGTGCCAGTAGTTACAGGGGACGGTCACCCCTCCACTTT CASSYRGRSPLHF
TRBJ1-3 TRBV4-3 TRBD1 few TGCGCCAGCAGCCAAGATTTTTCGACAGGGGCCATCTCTGGAAACACCATATATTTT CASSQDFSTGAISGNTIYF
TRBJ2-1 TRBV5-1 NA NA TGCGCCACCGCCACGGGTTGGGACAATGAGCAGTTCTTC CATATGWDNEQFF
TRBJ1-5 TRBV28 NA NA TGTGCCAGCAATGGACAGTTCAATCAGCCCCAGCATTTT CASNGQFNQPQHF
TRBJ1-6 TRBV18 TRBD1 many TGTGCCAGCTCTAGGGACAGAGATTCACCCCTCCACTTT CASSRDRDSPLHF
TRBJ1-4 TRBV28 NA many TGTGCCAGCAGAGATTCGGCGGGGGGTGAAAAACTGTTTTTT CASRDSAGGEKLFF
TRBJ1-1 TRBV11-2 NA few TGTGCCAGCAGCTTATTTAGTATGAACACTGAAGCTTTCTTT CASSLFSMNTEAFF
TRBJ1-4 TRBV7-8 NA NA TGTGCCAGCAGCTCCTCCTACAATCTGGGGAATGAAAAACTGTTTTTT CASSSSYNLGNEKLFF
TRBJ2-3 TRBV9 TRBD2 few TGTGCCAGCAGCGCAGACGGACTAGCGGGATTACAGTATTTT CASSADGLAGLQYF
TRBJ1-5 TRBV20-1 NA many TGCAGTGCTAGGCTAGGGAATCAGCCCCAGCATTTT CSARLGNQPQHF
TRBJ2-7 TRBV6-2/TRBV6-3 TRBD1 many TGTGCCAGCAGTTCTTCTGGACAGGGGGCGGTCTACGAGCAGTACTTC CASSSSGQGAVYEQYF
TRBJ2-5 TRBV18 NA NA TGTGCCAGCTCACCAAGAACACAAGAGACCCAGTACTTC CASSPRTQETQYF
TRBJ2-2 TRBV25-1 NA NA TGTGCCAGCAGTGAATTGAGCTCGACAGGGACTAAGGAGCTGTTTTTT CASSELSSTGTKELFF
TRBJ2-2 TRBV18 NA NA TGTGCCAGCTCACCCCCAGGCACCGGGGAGCTGTTTTTT CASSPPGTGELFF
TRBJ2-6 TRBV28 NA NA TGTGCCAGCAGTCATCACAACTCTGGGGCCAACGTCCTGACTTTC CASSHHNSGANVLTF
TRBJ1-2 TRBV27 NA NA TGTGCCAGCAGTTTACGGGGGGCATGGGGCTACACCTTC CASSLRGAWGYTF
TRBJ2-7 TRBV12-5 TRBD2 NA TGTGCTAGTGGTGAGGCAGGCCCAGCGGGGTACGAGCAGTACTTC CASGEAGPAGYEQYF
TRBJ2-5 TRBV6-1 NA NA TGTGCCAGCAGTGACGTGACCATCCCGTACTTC CASSDVTIPYF
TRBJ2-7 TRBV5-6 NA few TGTGCCAGCAGCTTGGTCGATCCGACGGTCCACGAGCAGTACTTC CASSLVDPTVHEQYF
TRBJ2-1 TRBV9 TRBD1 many TGTGCCAGCACCAGGGACAGCTCCTACAATGAGCAGTTCTTC CASTRDSSYNEQFF
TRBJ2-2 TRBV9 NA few TGTGCCAGCAGCGTAGGGCCGGCCTACCGGAACACCGGGGAGCTGTTTTTT CASSVGPAYRNTGELFF
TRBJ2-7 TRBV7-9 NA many TGTGCCAGCAGCCGACGGGACAAGTCCTACGAGCAGTACTTC CASSRRDKSYEQYF
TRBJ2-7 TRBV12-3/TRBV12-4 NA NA TGTGCCAGCACCCCCGGGGCAGGGTACGAGCAGTACTTC CASTPGAGYEQYF
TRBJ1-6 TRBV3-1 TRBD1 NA TGTGCCAGCAGCCCGGGACAGGTGACCTATAATTCACCCCTCCACTTT CASSPGQVTYNSPLHF
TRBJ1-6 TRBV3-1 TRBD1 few TGTGCCAGCAGCCTCCGGGACAGGGGAAATAATTCACCCCTCCACTTT CASSLRDRGNNSPLHF
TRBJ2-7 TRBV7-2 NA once TGTGCCAGCAGCCACTCAGTTGGCTACGAGCAGTACTTC CASSHSVGYEQYF
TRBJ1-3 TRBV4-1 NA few TGCGCCAGCAGCCAAGAGAGTCCGCCAGGAAACACCATATATTTT CASSQESPPGNTIYF
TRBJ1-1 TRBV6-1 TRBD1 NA TGTGCCAGCAGTGCCAGACAGGGGAACACTGAAGCTTTCTTT CASSARQGNTEAFF
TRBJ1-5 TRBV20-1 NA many TGCAGTGCTAGAGGAGAGGGACGGAACAATCAGCCCCAGCATTTT CSARGEGRNNQPQHF
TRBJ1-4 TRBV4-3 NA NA TGCGCCAGCAGCCAAAAAAAGGGATACGTAAAACTGTTTTTT CASSQKKGYVKLFF
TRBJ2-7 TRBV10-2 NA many TGCGCCAGCAGTGAAGTAGGCGGCTACGAGCAGTACTTC CASSEVGGYEQYF
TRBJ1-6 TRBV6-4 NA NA TGTGCCAGCAGGGAGACACGTTCACCCCTCCACTTT CASRETRSPLHF
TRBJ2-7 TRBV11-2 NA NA TGTGCCAGCAGCGTACTGGCCTGGGGGGAAGGGTCCGAGCAGTACTTC CASSVLAWGEGSEQYF
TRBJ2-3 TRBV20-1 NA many TGCAGTGCACCGACAGGGCCGGGGGGTACGCAGTATTTT CSAPTGPGGTQYF
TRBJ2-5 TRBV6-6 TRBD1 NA TGTGCCAGCAGTTACTCGACAGGGGGCGTTGAGACCCAGTACTTC CASSYSTGGVETQYF
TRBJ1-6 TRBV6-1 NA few TGTGCCAGCAGTGAAGTTCGGGGGGCTAATTCACCCCTCCACTTT CASSEVRGANSPLHF
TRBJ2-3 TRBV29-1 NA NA TGCAGCGTTGAAGGAAACCAAAGGGGGTCAGATACGCAGTATTTT CSVEGNQRGSDTQYF